This TCR beta chain comes out of a study of shared clonotypes between healthy human individuals. General study findings and limits: In the sorted subsets, rarefaction showed sequencing was incomplete despite large depth. Larger estimated richness was generally recorded for naive subsets relative to memory subsets. Limitation of the genetic and exposure-history diversity represented came from the few donors.

The authors divided CD4+ cells into CD45RA+ naive and CD45RA-negative memory subsets. Note on this clone: Its specificity is unknown.

Libraries were prepared by immunoSEQ multiplex PCR; TCRdb keeps only in-frame clonotypes and omits some of them. The sample includes millions of clones, 85% to 95% of them seen just once. The germline gives CDR1 SEHNR, CDR2 FQNEAQ (reference sequence). This CDR3 comprises 16 residues. Trimming removed 5 bases at V and 2 bases at J, with 15 bases between. The chain combines TRBV7-9 with TRBJ1-4; no clear D. This receptor was taken from a young man in good health. What was sequenced was naive CD4+ T cells sorted from blood. Sample subset: CD45RA+ positively selected. CDR3 amino acids: CASSQGVGNTNEKLFF. In nucleotides, the CDR3 is TGTGCCAGCAGCCAAGGAGTCGGGAATACTAATGAAAAACTGTTTTTT.